This T cell receptor beta chain was documented in a study of T-cell reconstitution after alpha-beta-depleted transplantation in children. V shed 8 bases and J shed 2 bases, with 17 bases lying between them. Germline V gives CDR1 SGHAT, CDR2 FQDESV (reference sequence). The CDR3 covers 15 residues. It was with unique molecular identifiers that the TCRbeta library was prepared. MiXCR was run by TCRdb on the PCR reads, yielding one entry per CDR3 protein. The sample has a few hundred thousand distinct CDR3 sequences; 13% are singletons. Sequences were derived from PBMCs, sampled from the stem cell graft. The receptor was derived from a human donor who donated a stem cell graft to a child with Fanconi anemia. The V gene is TRBV11-1, the J gene TRBJ2-3; D call uncertain. CDR3 sequence: CASHSSSRYTDTQYF. In DNA form, the CDR3 reads TGTGCCAGCCACTCCTCATCACGGTACACAGATACGCAGTATTTT. Based on the CDR3 plus reference TRBV11-1 and TRBJ2-3, the full variable domain is EAEVAQSPRYKITEKSQAVAFWCDPISGHATLYWYRQILGQGPELLVQFQDESVVDDSQLPKDRFSAERLKGVDSTLKIQPAELGDSAMYLCASHSSSRYTDTQYFGPGTRLTVL.